One sample yielded the 10 T cell receptor beta chains listed below, sequenced in a study of tumor and adjacent non-tumor tissue in lung cancer. RNA was extracted from bulk tissue without any cell sorting. TCRbeta libraries were built with three rounds of nested PCR, modified from ARM-PCR. TCRdb re-called the multiplex PCR reads through MiXCR, storing one row per CDR3 protein. This table holds under 150,000 distinct CDR3 sequences, about 71% found once. The sequenced sample consisted of lung tumor tissue. Receptor source: a man aged 60-69 years with small cell lung cancer.

To note about this clonotype: A much more abundant neighbour one base away suggests this may be a read error. CDR3 amino acids: CASSTLNRGANEKLFF. The CDR3 DNA is TGTGCCAGCAGCACCCTTAACAGGGGAGCTAATGAAAAACTGTTTTTT. The V gene is TRBV6-5, the J gene TRBJ1-4; TRBD1 matches 7 bases. The CDR3 consists of 16 residues. V dropped 6 bases and J dropped 3; count of bases not matched to a gene: 10. Germline-derived CDR1 and CDR2 are MNHEY and SVGAGI.

This clonotype has just a few counts. This chain connects TRBV5-8 to TRBJ1-5; D gene ambiguous. V shed 8 bases and J shed 6 bases, with 12 bases lying between them. The CDR3 sequence is 12 residues long. Per the germline V gene, CDR1 is SGHTS and CDR2 is YDEGEE. The CDR3 nucleotides read TGTGCCAGTGGCTTTCGTGCTCAGCCCCAGCATTTT. Translation gives CASGFRAQPQHF.

Many counts were recorded for this clonotype. The chain is built from TRBV6-1 and TRBJ2-1; no definite D call. Trimming removed 3 bases at V and 4 bases at J, with 7 bases between. This CDR3 comprises 13 residues. Germline V lookup: CDR1 MNHNS, CDR2 SASEGT. The DNA of the CDR3 is TGTGCCAGCAGTGAGGCGGAGTACAATGAGCAGTTCTTC. Protein: CASSEAEYNEQFF.

The chain uses TRBV11-3 and TRBJ2-1; 7 nucleotides align to TRBD1. Germline V lookup: CDR1 SGHNT, CDR2 YENEEA. The J segment lost 8 bases and the V segment lost 2 bases, leaving 9 bases of the junction unmatched. The CDR3 covers 15 residues. The chain's CDR3 is CASSLQGTVYDEQFF. As DNA, the CDR3 is TGTGCCAGCAGCTTACAGGGGACAGTGTACGATGAGCAGTTCTTC.

At least ten counts were recorded for this clonotype. The gene calls are TRBV6-5 and TRBJ2-4; tentative D call: TRBD2 (6 bases). The CDR3 length is 15 residues. V was clipped by 2 bases and J by 5 bases, with 13 bases between them. Germline loops: CDR1 MNHEY, CDR2 SVGAGI. Here the CDR3 DNA reads TGTGCCAGCAGTTACAGCTCGCGGGGACAAAACATTCAGTACTTC. It is translated as CASSYSSRGQNIQYF.

Points on this clonotype: The conserved phenylalanine or tryptophan is not found at the CDR3 terminus, so this likely reflects a read error. The chain combines TRBV11-3 with TRBJ2-1; 7 positions agree with TRBD2. CDR1 SGHNT and CDR2 YENEEA come from the germline V gene. The V gene end was trimmed by 5 bases and the J gene end by 7 bases; junction bases not matched to a gene: 8. CDR3 size: 14 residues. The CDR3 is CASSISWGGNEQFS. The CDR3 nucleotides read TGTGCCAGCAGCATAAGCTGGGGAGGGAATGAGCAGTTCTCC.

About this clonotype: With a much larger clone just one base away, this may be a read error. This chain uses TRBV9 with TRBJ2-7, with D possibly matching TRBD2 (6 bases). Trimming stripped 0 bases from V and 4 bases from J, with 8 bases between. CDR3 size: 13 residues. Germline V gene data show CDR1 as SGDLS and CDR2 as YYNGEE. Here the CDR3 reads CASSVVGGYEQYF. The CDR3 DNA follows: TGTGCCAGCAGCGTAGTTGGGGGGTACGAGCAGTACTTC.

Note on this clonotype: A much larger clone lies a single base off, so this may be a read error. The chain joins TRBV6-2 or TRBV6-3 to TRBJ2-4; possible D gene TRBD2, 5 bases. CDR3 length: 17 residues. From germline, CDR1 is MNHEY and CDR2 SVGEGT. CDR3 in DNA: TGTGCCAGCAGTTACGGTCGGGGTAACTACGCCAAAGACATTCAGTACTTC. Translated, it gives CASSYGRGNYAKDIQYF.

Regarding this clonotype: This CDR3 is missing its conserved last phenylalanine or tryptophan, likely due to a read error. The V gene is TRBV11-3, the J gene TRBJ2-1; 7 bases match TRBD2. The CDR3 is 13 residues long. Germline V gives CDR1 SGHNT, CDR2 YENEEA. This CDR3 reads CASSLAGYNEQFL. The CDR3 nucleotides are TGTGCAAGCAGCTTAGCGGGTTACAATGAGCAGTTCTTA.

Note on this clonotype: Just one base apart from a much larger clone, this may be a read error. V gene TRBV5-8 combines with J gene TRBJ2-1, with D hard to call. The CDR3 spans 15 residues. The V gene's germline CDR1 is SGHTS and CDR2 YDEGEE. Trimming took off 4 bases at V and 10 bases at J, with 21 bases between the two ends. This CDR3 is CASSGIRSYKFEQFF. The CDR3 DNA reads as TGTGCCAGCAGCGGGATTAGATCCTATAAATTCGAGCAGTTCTTC.